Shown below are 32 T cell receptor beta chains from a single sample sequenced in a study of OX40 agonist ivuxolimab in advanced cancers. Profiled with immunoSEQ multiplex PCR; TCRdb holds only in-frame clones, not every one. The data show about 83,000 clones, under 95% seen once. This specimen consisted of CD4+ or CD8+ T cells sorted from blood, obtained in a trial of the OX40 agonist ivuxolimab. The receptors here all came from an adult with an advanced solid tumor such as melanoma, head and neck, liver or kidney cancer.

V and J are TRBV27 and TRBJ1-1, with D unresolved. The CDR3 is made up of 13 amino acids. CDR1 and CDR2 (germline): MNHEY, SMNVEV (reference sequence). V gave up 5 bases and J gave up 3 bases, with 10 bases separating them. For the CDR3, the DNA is TGTGCCAGCAGTCAGGCTGCTTACACTGAAGCTTTCTTT. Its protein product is CASSQAAYTEAFF.

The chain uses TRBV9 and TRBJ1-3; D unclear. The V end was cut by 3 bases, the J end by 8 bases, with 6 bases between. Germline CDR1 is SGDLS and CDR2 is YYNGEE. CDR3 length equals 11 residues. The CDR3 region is CASSAEDTIYF. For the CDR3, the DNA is TGTGCCAGCAGCGCCGAGGACACCATATATTTT.

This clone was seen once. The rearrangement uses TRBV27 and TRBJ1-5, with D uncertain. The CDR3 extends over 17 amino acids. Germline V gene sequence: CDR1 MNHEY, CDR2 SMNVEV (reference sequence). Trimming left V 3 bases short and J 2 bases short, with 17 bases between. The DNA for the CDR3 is TGTGCCAGCAGTTTGGTCCCCGTGAGTATTGGCAATCAGCCCCAGCATTTT. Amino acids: CASSLVPVSIGNQPQHF.

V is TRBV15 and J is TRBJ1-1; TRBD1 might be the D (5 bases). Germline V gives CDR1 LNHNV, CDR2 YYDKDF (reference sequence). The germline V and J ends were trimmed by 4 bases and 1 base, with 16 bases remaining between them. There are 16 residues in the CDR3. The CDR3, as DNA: TGTGCCACCAGCATGTGGGGCCAAGAGGCGAACACTGAAGCTTTCTTT. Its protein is CATSMWGQEANTEAFF.

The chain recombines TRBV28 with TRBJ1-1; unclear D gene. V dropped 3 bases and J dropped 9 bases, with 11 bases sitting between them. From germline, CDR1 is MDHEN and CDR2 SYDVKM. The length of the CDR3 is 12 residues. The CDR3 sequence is CASSFIRFQAFF. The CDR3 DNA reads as TGTGCCAGCAGTTTTATCAGGTTTCAAGCTTTCTTT.

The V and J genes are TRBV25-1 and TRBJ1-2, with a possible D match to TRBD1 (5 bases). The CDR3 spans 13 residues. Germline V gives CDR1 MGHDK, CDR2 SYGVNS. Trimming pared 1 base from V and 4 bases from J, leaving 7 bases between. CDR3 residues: CASSESGGYGYTF. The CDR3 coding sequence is TGTGCCAGCAGTGAATCGGGGGGCTATGGCTACACCTTC.

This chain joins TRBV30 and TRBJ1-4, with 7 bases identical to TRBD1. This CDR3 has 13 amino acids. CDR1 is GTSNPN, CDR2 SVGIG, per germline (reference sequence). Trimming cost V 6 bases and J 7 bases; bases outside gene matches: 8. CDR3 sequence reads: CACLTGLGEKLFF. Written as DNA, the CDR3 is TGTGCCTGCCTGACAGGGCTCGGTGAAAAACTGTTTTTT.

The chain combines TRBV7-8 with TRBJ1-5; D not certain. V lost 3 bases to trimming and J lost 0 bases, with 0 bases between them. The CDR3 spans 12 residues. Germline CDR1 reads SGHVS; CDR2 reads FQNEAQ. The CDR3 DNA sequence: TGTGCCAGCAGCTTTAGCAATCAGCCCCAGCATTTT. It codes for CASSFSNQPQHF.

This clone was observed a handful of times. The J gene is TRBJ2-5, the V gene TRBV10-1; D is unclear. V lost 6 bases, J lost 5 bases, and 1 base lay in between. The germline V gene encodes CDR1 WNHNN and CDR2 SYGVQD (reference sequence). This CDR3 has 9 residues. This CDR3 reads CASSETQYF. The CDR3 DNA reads TGCGCCAGCAGCGAGACCCAGTACTTC.

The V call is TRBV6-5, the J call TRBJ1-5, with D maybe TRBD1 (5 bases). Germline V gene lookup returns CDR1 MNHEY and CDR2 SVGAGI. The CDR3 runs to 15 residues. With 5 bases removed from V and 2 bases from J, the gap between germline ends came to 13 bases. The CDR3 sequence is CASSGGRGGNQPQHF. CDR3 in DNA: TGTGCCAGCAGTGGGGGGAGGGGCGGCAATCAGCCCCAGCATTTT.

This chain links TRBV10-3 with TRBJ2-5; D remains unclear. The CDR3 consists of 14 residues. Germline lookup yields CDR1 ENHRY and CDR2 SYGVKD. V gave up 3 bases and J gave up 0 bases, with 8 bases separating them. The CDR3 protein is CAISDRAHQETQYF. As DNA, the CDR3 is TGTGCCATCAGTGATCGAGCCCACCAAGAGACCCAGTACTTC.

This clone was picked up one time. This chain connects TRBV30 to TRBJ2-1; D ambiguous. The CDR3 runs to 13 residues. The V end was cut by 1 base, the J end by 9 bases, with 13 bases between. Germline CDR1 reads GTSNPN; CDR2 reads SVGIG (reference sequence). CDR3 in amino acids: CAWSASVGFEQFF. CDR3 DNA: TGTGCCTGGAGTGCCTCGGTGGGGTTTGAGCAGTTCTTC. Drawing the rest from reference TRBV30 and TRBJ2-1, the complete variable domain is SQTIHQWPATLVQPVGSPLSLECTVEGTSNPNLYWYRQAAGRGLQLLFYSVGIGQISSEVPQNLSASRPQDRQFILSSKKLLLSDSGFYLCAWSASVGFEQFFGPGTRLTVL.

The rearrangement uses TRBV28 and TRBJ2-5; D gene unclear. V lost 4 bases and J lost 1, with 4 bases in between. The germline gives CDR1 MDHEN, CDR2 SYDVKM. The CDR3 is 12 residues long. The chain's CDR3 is CASSWPQETQYF. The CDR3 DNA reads TGTGCCAGCAGTTGGCCCCAAGAGACCCAGTACTTC.

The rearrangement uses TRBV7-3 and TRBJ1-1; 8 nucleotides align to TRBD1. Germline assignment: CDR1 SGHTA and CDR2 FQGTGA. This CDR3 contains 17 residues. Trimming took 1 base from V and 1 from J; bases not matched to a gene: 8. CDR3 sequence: CASSLMGQGAANTEAFF. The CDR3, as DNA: TGTGCCAGCAGCTTAATGGGGCAGGGGGCCGCGAACACTGAAGCTTTCTTT.

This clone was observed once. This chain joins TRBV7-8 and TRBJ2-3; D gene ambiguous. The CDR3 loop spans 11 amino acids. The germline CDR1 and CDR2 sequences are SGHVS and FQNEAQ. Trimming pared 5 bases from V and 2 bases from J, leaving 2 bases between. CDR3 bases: TGTGCCAGCAGCCTCACAGATACGCAGTATTTT. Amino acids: CASSLTDTQYF. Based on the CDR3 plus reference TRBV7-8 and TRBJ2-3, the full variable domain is GAGVSQSPRYKVAKRGQDVALRCDPISGHVSLFWYQQALGQGPEFLTYFQNEAQLDKSGLPSDRFFAERPEGSVSTLKIQRTQQEDSAVYLCASSLTDTQYFGPGTRLTVL.

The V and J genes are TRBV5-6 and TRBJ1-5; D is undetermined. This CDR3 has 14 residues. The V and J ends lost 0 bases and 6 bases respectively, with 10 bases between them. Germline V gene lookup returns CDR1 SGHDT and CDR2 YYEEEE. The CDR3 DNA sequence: TGTGCCAGCAGCTTGGTTGAGGGTGGTCAGCCCCAGCATTTT. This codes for CASSLVEGGQPQHF. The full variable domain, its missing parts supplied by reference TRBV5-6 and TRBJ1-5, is DAGVTQSPTHLIKTRGQQVTLRCSPKSGHDTVSWYQQALGQGPQFIFQYYEEEERQRGNFPDRFSGHQFPNYSSELNVNALLLGDSALYLCASSLVEGGQPQHFGDGTRLSIL.

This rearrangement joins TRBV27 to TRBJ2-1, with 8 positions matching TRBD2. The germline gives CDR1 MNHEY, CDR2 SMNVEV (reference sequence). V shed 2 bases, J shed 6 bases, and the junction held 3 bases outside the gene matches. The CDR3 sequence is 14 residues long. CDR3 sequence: CASSLSGGLNEQFF. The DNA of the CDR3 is TGTGCCAGCAGTTTAAGCGGGGGTCTCAATGAGCAGTTCTTC.

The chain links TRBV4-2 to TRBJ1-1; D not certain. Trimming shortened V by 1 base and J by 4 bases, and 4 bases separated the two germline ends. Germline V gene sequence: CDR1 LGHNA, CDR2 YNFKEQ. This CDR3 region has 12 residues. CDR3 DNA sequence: TGTGCCAGCAGCCAAGTCGGCACTGAAGCTTTCTTT. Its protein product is CASSQVGTEAFF.

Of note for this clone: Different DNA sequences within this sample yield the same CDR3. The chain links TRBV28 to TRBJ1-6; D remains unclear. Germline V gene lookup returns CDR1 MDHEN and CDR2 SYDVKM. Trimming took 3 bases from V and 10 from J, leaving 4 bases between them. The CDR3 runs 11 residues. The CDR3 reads CASSFNSPLHF. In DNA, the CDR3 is TGTGCCAGCAGTTTTAACTCACCCCTCCACTTT.

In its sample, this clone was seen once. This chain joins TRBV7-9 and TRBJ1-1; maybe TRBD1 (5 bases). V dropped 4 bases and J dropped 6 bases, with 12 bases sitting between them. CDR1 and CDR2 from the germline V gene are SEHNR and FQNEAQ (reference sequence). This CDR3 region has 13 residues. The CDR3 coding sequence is TGTGCCAGCAGCTCGACACGGGGGGCTGAAGCTTTCTTT. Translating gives CASSSTRGAEAFF.

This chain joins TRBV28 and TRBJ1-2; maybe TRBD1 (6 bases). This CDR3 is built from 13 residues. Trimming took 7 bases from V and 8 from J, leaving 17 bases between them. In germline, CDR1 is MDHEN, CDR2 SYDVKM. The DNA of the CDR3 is TGTGCCAGCAATATACAGGGTTCTCGCGGCTACACCTTC. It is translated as CASNIQGSRGYTF.

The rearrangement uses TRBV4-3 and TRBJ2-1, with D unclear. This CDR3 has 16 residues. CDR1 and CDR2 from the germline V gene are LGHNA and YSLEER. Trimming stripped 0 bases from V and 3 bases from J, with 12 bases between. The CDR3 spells CASSQDPTVGYNEQFF. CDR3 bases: TGCGCCAGCAGCCAAGACCCTACGGTGGGCTACAATGAGCAGTTCTTC.

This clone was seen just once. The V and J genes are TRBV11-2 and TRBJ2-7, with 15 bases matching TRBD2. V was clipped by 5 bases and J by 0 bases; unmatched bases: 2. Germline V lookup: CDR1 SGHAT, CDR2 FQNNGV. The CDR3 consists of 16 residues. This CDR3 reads CASSLGLAGGSYEQYV. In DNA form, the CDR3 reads TGTGCCAGCAGCCTGGGACTAGCGGGAGGCTCCTACGAGCAGTACGTC.

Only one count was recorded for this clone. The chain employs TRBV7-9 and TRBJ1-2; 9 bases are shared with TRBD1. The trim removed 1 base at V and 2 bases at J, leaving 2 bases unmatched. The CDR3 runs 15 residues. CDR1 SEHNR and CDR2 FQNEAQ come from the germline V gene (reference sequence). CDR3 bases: TGTGCCAGCAGCTTAGGACAGGGGGGAAACTATGGCTACACCTTC. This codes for CASSLGQGGNYGYTF.

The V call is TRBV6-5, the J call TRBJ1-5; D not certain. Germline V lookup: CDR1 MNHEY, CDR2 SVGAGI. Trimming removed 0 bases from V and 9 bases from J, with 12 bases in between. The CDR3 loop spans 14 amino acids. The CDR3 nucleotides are TGTGCCAGCAGTTACTCGGGCAGCATAAGGCCCCAGCATTTT. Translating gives CASSYSGSIRPQHF.

This chain's CDR3 is CASSPRTSGQETQYF. The CDR3 nucleotides are TGTGCCAGCAGCCCCCGGACTAGCGGCCAAGAGACCCAGTACTTC. This chain uses TRBV5-4 with TRBJ2-5; 10 nucleotides match TRBD2. V lost 4 bases to trimming and J lost 1 base; unmatched junction nucleotides: 4. The CDR3 sequence is 15 residues long. Germline loops: CDR1 SGHNT, CDR2 YYREEE (reference sequence).

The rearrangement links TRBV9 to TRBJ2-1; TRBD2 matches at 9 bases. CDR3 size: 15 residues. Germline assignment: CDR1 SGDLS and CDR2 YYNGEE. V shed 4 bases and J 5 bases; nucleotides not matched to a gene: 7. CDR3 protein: CASSSGLARNNEQFF. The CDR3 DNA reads TGTGCCAGCAGCTCAGGACTAGCGAGAAACAATGAGCAGTTCTTC. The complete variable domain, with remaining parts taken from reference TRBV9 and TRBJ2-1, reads DSGVTQTPKHLITATGQRVTLRCSPRSGDLSVYWYQQSLDQGLQFLIQYYNGEERAKGNILERFSAQQFPDLHSELNLSSLELGDSALYFCASSSGLARNNEQFFGPGTRLTVL.

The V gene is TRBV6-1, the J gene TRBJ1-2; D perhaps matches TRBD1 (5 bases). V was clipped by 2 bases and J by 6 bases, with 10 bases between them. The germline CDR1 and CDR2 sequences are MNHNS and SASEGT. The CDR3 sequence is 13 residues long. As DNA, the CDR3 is TGTGCCAGCAGTGAATGGGACCAGGATGGCTACACCTTC. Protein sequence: CASSEWDQDGYTF.

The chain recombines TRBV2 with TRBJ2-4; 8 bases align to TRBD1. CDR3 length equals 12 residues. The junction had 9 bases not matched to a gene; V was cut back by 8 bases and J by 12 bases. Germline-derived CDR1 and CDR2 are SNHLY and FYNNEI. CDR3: CASLGTGRGQYF. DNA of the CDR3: TGTGCCAGCTTAGGGACAGGTCGGGGTCAGTACTTC.

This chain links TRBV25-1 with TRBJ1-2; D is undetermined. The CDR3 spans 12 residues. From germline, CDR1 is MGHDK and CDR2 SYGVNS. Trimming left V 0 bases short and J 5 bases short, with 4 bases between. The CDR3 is CASSEYGYGYTF. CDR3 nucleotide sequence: TGTGCCAGCAGTGAATATGGTTATGGCTACACCTTC.

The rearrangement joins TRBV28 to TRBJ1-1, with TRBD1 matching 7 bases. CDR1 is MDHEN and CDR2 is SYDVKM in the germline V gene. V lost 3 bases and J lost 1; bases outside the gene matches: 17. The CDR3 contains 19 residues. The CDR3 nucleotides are TGTGCCAGCAGTTTTATTATCTTGGACGACAGGGAGGAGAACACTGAAGCTTTCTTT. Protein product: CASSFIILDDREENTEAFF.

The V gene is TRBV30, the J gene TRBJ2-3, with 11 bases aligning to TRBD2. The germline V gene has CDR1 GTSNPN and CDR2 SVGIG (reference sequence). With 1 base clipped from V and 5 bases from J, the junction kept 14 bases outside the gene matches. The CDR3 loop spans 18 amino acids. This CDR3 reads CAWSGSPRLAGRGDTQYF. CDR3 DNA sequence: TGTGCCTGGAGTGGCTCCCCTCGACTAGCGGGACGGGGAGATACGCAGTATTTT.